These 29 T cell receptor beta chains were sequenced from one sample in a study of T cell responses to AZD1222 COVID-19 vaccine. Assay: immunoSEQ multiplex PCR; the TCRdb copy retains only in-frame clones and omits some. In the table there are about 160,000 clones, around 93% of which are singletons. The specimen was peripheral blood, collected on day 0 of AZD1222 vaccination. The receptors originated from an adult in good health.

This chain connects TRBV5-4 to TRBJ2-1, with a weak D call TRBD1 (6 bases). V gave up 4 bases and J gave up 15 bases, with 17 bases separating them. Germline lookup yields CDR1 SGHNT and CDR2 YYREEE (reference sequence). The CDR3 sequence is 12 residues long. CDR3 in amino acids: CASSPRGGLPFF. In nucleotides, the CDR3 is TGTGCCAGCAGCCCCCGAGGGGGTTTGCCGTTCTTC.

This clone was detected only once. V usage is TRBV18 and J usage is TRBJ2-7, with 7 bases identical to TRBD2. V gave up 4 bases and J gave up 7 bases; unmatched junction bases: 4. CDR1 is KGHSH and CDR2 is LQKENI in the germline V gene. The CDR3 extends over 12 amino acids. The CDR3 bases are TGTGCCAGCTCACGACTAGCCCTAGAGCAGTACTTC. Its translation: CASSRLALEQYF.

The chain has TRBV7-9 and TRBJ1-3; 8 nucleotides align to TRBD1. V was clipped by 5 bases and J by 1 base; unmatched bases: 10. The length of the CDR3 is 17 residues. CDR1 is SEHNR and CDR2 is FQNEAQ in the germline V gene (reference sequence). CDR3 bases: TGTGCCAGCAGCCACTTCGGACAGGGCGAATCTGGAAACACCATATATTTT. Protein product: CASSHFGQGESGNTIYF. The whole variable domain, filled in from reference TRBV7-9 and TRBJ1-3, reads DTGVSQNPRHKITKRGQNVTFRCDPISEHNRLYWYRQTLGQGPEFLTYFQNEAQLEKSRLLSDRFSAERPKGSFSTLEIQRTEQGDSAMYLCASSHFGQGESGNTIYFGEGSWLTVV.

The chain uses TRBV11-2 and TRBJ1-2, with D possibly matching TRBD1 (6 bases). CDR1 and CDR2 from the germline V gene are SGHAT and FQNNGV. The CDR3 spans 14 residues. V was trimmed by 5 bases and J by 5 bases, leaving 15 bases between them. The CDR3 coding sequence is TGTGCCAGCAGCCCCGGACAGATTCGTTATGGCTACACCTTC. Translated, it gives CASSPGQIRYGYTF.

The chain is built from TRBV7-3 and TRBJ2-1, with 7 bases matching TRBD1. V was pared by 6 bases and J by 7 bases, with 15 bases of the junction left unmatched. CDR1 is SGHTA and CDR2 is FQGTGA in the germline V gene. The CDR3 loop spans 16 amino acids. In nucleotides, the CDR3 is TGTGCCAGCAGTTTTAACCCGACAGGGCGGTTAAATGAGCAGTTCTTC. It encodes CASSFNPTGRLNEQFF.

The V call is TRBV5-1, the J call TRBJ2-7; tentative D call: TRBD2 (5 bases). V was cut by 4 bases and J by 0 bases, with 17 bases left in between. The germline gives CDR1 SGHRS, CDR2 YFSETQ. The CDR3 contains 16 residues. The CDR3 protein is CASSPSPGTSSYEQYF. The CDR3, as DNA: TGCGCCAGCAGCCCCTCCCCCGGCACTAGCTCCTACGAGCAGTACTTC.

This clone was counted once. The junction differs from germline at one of its ends, possibly a read error. J is TRBJ2-1 and V is TRBV30, with 8 nucleotides matching TRBD2. The V gene's germline CDR1 is GTSNPN and CDR2 SVGIG (reference sequence). This CDR3 has 11 amino acids. The CDR3 loop reads CAWIGREVTIF. The CDR3 coding sequence is TGTGCCTGGATAGGGCGGGAGGTAACAATCTTC.

As regards this clone: The junction shows a germline mismatch at one end, possibly a read error. This chain's CDR3 is CANSLRRLDTQYF. The CDR3 region has the DNA TGTGCCAACAGTTTACGCCGGCTGGATACGCAGTATTTT. The gene calls are TRBV27 and TRBJ2-3; no clear D gene. Per the germline V gene, CDR1 is MNHEY and CDR2 is SMNVEV (reference sequence). This CDR3 spans 13 amino acids.

The V call is TRBV10-2, the J call TRBJ1-4; D ambiguous. The V gene's germline CDR1 is WSHSY and CDR2 SAAADI. The CDR3 contains 13 residues. The V end lost 5 bases, the J end lost 4 bases, and 8 bases lay between the germline ends. CDR3 DNA sequence: TGCGCCAGCAGTTTACAGCATAATGAAAAACTGTTTTTT. Amino acid sequence: CASSLQHNEKLFF.

The chain combines TRBV28 with TRBJ1-3; 10 bases match TRBD1. This CDR3 is built from 24 residues. J lost 2 bases, V lost 3 bases, and 28 bases had no gene match. Germline CDR1 is MDHEN and CDR2 is SYDVKM. The chain's CDR3 is CASSFFLSLSYLEGQGSPGNTIYF. In nucleotides, the CDR3 is TGTGCCAGCAGTTTTTTTCTCAGTCTTTCCTATCTAGAGGGACAGGGGAGCCCTGGAAACACCATATATTTT.

The J gene is TRBJ1-3, the V gene TRBV2; possibly TRBD1 for D (5 bases). This CDR3 has 14 amino acids. V gave up 6 bases and J gave up 0 bases, with 9 bases separating them. Germline CDR1 SNHLY, CDR2 FYNNEI. In DNA, the CDR3 is TGTGCCAGCAGAGGGACTTACTCTGGAAACACCATATATTTT. Translating it yields CASRGTYSGNTIYF.

The chain employs TRBV10-3 and TRBJ1-5, with a tentative D call TRBD1 (5 bases). Germline values: CDR1 ENHRY, CDR2 SYGVKD. The CDR3 extends over 16 amino acids. V lost 5 bases, J lost 1 base, and 15 bases lay in between. The CDR3 protein is CAISPGGGASNQPQHF. The DNA of the CDR3 is TGTGCCATCAGTCCGGGGGGAGGGGCGAGCAATCAGCCCCAGCATTTT.

The chain combines TRBV5-1 with TRBJ2-5; D perhaps matches TRBD1 (6 bases). This CDR3 comprises 13 residues. Germline V lookup: CDR1 SGHRS, CDR2 YFSETQ. The V gene lost 8 bases and the J gene lost 1 base, with 12 bases spanning the gap. The CDR3 DNA reads TGCGCCAGTCACAGGGATCCCCAAGAGACCCAGTACTTC. This codes for CASHRDPQETQYF.

The J gene is TRBJ2-1, the V gene TRBV6-5, with D maybe TRBD1 (6 bases). The CDR3 contains 15 residues. From germline, CDR1 is MNHEY and CDR2 SVGAGI. The V gene lost 0 bases and the J gene lost 2 bases, with 8 bases spanning the gap. This CDR3 reads CASSYSSGAYNEQFF. CDR3 nucleotides: TGTGCCAGCAGTTACTCCTCAGGGGCCTACAATGAGCAGTTCTTC.

The rearrangement joins TRBV12-3 or TRBV12-4 to TRBJ2-1; 9 bases are a match to TRBD1. Losses at the gene ends were 6 bases for V and 8 bases for J; bases not matched to a gene: 5. The CDR3 length is 13 residues. The CDR3 here is CASRERTGDEQFF. CDR3 coding DNA: TGTGCCAGCAGGGAGCGGACAGGGGATGAGCAGTTCTTC.

The V and J genes are TRBV19 and TRBJ1-2; perhaps TRBD1 as D (5 bases). The germline gives CDR1 LNHDA, CDR2 SQIVND (reference sequence). V gave up 3 bases and J gave up 6 bases, with 14 bases separating them. CDR3 size: 14 residues. Written as DNA, the CDR3 is TGTGCCAGTAGTATCCAGGGAACGGGTGATGGCTACACCTTC. Amino acid sequence: CASSIQGTGDGYTF.

V usage is TRBV6-2 or TRBV6-3 and J usage is TRBJ2-2, with D possibly TRBD1 on 6 matching bases. CDR1 is MNHEY, CDR2 SVGEGT, per germline. This CDR3 comprises 14 residues. The V and J ends lost 6 bases and 0 bases respectively, with 8 bases between them. CDR3: CASSGTTNTGELFF. The CDR3 coding sequence is TGTGCCAGCAGCGGGACAACGAACACCGGGGAGCTGTTTTTT.

This CDR3 is CATSDWNGGLAKNIQYF. CDR3 in DNA: TGTGCCACCAGTGATTGGAACGGAGGCCTAGCCAAAAACATTCAGTACTTC. The chain links TRBV24-1 to TRBJ2-4, with a weak D call TRBD2 (5 bases). Germline V lookup: CDR1 KGHDR, CDR2 SFDVKD. V lost 2 bases, J lost 0 bases, and 13 bases lay in between. The CDR3 totals 17 residues.

The sample holds a few counts of this clone. CDR3 region: CASSLEVGQPQHF. The CDR3 DNA follows: TGTGCCAGCAGCTTAGAGGTCGGTCAGCCCCAGCATTTT. The rearrangement joins TRBV7-8 to TRBJ1-5; no firm D call. The V gene lost 1 base and the J gene lost 6 bases, with 7 bases spanning the gap. Germline lookup yields CDR1 SGHVS and CDR2 FQNEAQ. The CDR3 totals 13 residues.

This clone was seen just once. The chain is built from TRBV5-4 and TRBJ2-7; no clear D gene. This CDR3 comprises 16 residues. Germline V gene sequence: CDR1 SGHNT, CDR2 YYREEE (reference sequence). Deletions cut 4 bases from V and 1 base from J, with 18 bases between. CDR3 sequence (DNA): TGTGCCAGCAGCCTATTTGGACGGGTCAAATCCTACGAGCAGTACTTC. Its protein product is CASSLFGRVKSYEQYF.

This chain uses TRBV12-5 with TRBJ2-1; 9 bases agree with TRBD2. The germline V gene has CDR1 LGHNT and CDR2 FRNRAP. Germline trimming cut 4 bases from V and 6 bases from J; bases unmatched to any gene: 7. The CDR3 covers 15 residues. Here the CDR3 reads CASGSPGLAGNEQFF. CDR3 nucleotide sequence: TGTGCTAGTGGTTCGCCGGGACTAGCAGGCAATGAGCAGTTCTTC.

The J gene is TRBJ1-4, the V gene TRBV7-2; no clear D. This CDR3 has 15 residues. V gave up 5 bases and J gave up 2 bases, with 12 bases separating them. Germline values: CDR1 SGHTA, CDR2 FQGNSA. The CDR3 DNA sequence: TGTGCCAGCAGCCCACTACCCGGTACTAATGAAAAACTGTTTTTT. As protein: CASSPLPGTNEKLFF.

The rearrangement uses TRBV7-3 and TRBJ2-3, with D unclear. CDR3 length equals 12 residues. Germline V gives CDR1 SGHTA, CDR2 FQGTGA. V was clipped by 4 bases and J by 5 bases, with 7 bases between them. CDR3 residues: CASSSPGDTQYF. The CDR3 DNA reads as TGTGCCAGCAGCTCTCCGGGAGATACGCAGTATTTT.

The chain carries TRBV19 and TRBJ1-2; D might be TRBD1 (5 bases). Looked up from germline, CDR1 is LNHDA and CDR2 is SQIVND (reference sequence). The ends were cut back, 3 bases at V and 4 bases at J, with 9 bases in the middle. The CDR3 totals 13 residues. The CDR3 sequence is CASSMLDSYGYTF. The CDR3 nucleotides read TGTGCCAGTAGTATGCTCGACAGCTATGGCTACACCTTC.

The rearrangement joins TRBV7-9 to TRBJ1-3; D not resolved. V was trimmed by 0 bases and J by 4 bases, leaving 10 bases between them. The germline V gene has CDR1 SEHNR and CDR2 FQNEAQ (reference sequence). This CDR3 has 15 amino acids. CDR3 in DNA: TGTGCCAGCAGCTTAGCCTTAGGGAGAGGAAACACCATATATTTT. Residues: CASSLALGRGNTIYF.

This clone was observed a handful of times. The J gene is TRBJ2-5, the V gene TRBV7-2; TRBD2 matches at 8 bases. Germline values: CDR1 SGHTA, CDR2 FQGNSA. J was trimmed by 4 bases and V by 4 bases; bases with no gene match: 8. This CDR3 region has 15 residues. CDR3 DNA sequence: TGTGCCAGCAGCTCCGACGGGAGGGCCCGAGAGACCCAGTACTTC. The encoded protein is CASSSDGRARETQYF.

This clone has only a few counts. This sequence joins TRBV19 and TRBJ1-1; unclear D gene. V was pared by 4 bases and J by 3 bases, with 3 bases between. The CDR3 length is 11 residues. Germline V lookup: CDR1 LNHDA, CDR2 SQIVND (reference sequence). The CDR3 is CASSTHTEAFF. CDR3 nucleotide sequence: TGTGCCAGTAGTACCCACACTGAAGCTTTCTTT.

The chain links TRBV7-8 to TRBJ2-1, with 7 bases identical to TRBD2. V lost 3 bases and J lost 13; bases outside the gene matches: 3. The CDR3 runs 11 residues. The germline gives CDR1 SGHVS, CDR2 FQNEAQ. For the CDR3, the DNA is TGTGCCAGCAGCTTTGGGGACTATCAGTTCTTC. Translation gives CASSFGDYQFF.

The chain is built from TRBV7-9 and TRBJ1-2; D is unresolved. In germline, CDR1 is SEHNR, CDR2 FQNEAQ (reference sequence). CDR3 length: 14 residues. V was cut by 3 bases and J by 3 bases, with 11 bases left in between. The CDR3 bases are TGTGCCAGCAGCTTGTCGAACAACGACTATGGCTACACCTTC. This gives the protein CASSLSNNDYGYTF.